A single sample gave rise to the 6 T cell receptor beta chains below, sequenced in a study of naive and memory T cell subsets. An oligonucleotide containing a UMI was ligated to the 3' end of TCR cDNA. Amplification of ligated cDNA took four PCR rounds with SP2 and nested alpha and beta constant primers. TCRdb reprocessed the 5' RACE reads with MiXCR, giving one entry per CDR3 protein. The sample consists of 45,000 to 55,000 distinct CDR3 sequences, approximately 4.5% of them appearing once. The receptors were sampled from a female donor in good health.

This clonotype came up many times. Sequence at one end of the junction differs from germline and may be a read error. The rearrangement uses TRBV19 and TRBJ1-5; TRBD1 might be the D (6 bases). Germline CDR1 is LNHDA and CDR2 is SQIVND (reference sequence). The CDR3 loop spans 13 amino acids. The CDR3 DNA reads as TGTGTCAGTAAAGCAGGGGTTGATCAGCCCCAGCATTTT. Its translation is CVSKAGVDQPQHF.

The chain joins TRBV15 to TRBJ2-6; D gene unclear. V lost 1 base and J 0 bases, leaving 4 bases between the germline ends. Germline loops: CDR1 LNHNV, CDR2 YYDKDF (reference sequence). The CDR3 extends over 15 amino acids. The CDR3 DNA sequence: TGTGCCACCAGCAGAGCAGCCTCTGGGGCCAACGTCCTGACTTTC. It specifies CATSRAASGANVLTF.

This clonotype was counted at least ten times. This chain connects TRBV2 to TRBJ2-6, with D uncertain. The V gene's germline CDR1 is SNHLY and CDR2 FYNNEI. V gave up 9 bases and J gave up 0 bases, with 9 bases separating them. The CDR3 is made up of 14 amino acids. CDR3 residues: CASSRGSGANVLTF. CDR3 bases: TGTGCCAGTTCCCGCGGCTCTGGGGCCAACGTCCTGACTTTC.

This clonotype came up many times. The chain links TRBV10-3 to TRBJ2-5, with a weak D call TRBD2 (6 bases). Trimming left V 4 bases short and J 1 base short, with 7 bases between. The CDR3 extends over 13 amino acids. Germline assignment: CDR1 ENHRY and CDR2 SYGVKD. The DNA for the CDR3 is TGTGCCATCAGTGCGGGGGTCCAAGAGACCCAGTACTTC. Translation gives CAISAGVQETQYF.

This clonotype was seen a few times. The chain has TRBV19 and TRBJ1-1; 9 bases fit TRBD1. Germline V gene sequence: CDR1 LNHDA, CDR2 SQIVND (reference sequence). V lost 4 bases and J lost 0; bases outside the gene matches: 9. The CDR3 is made up of 17 amino acids. CDR3 region: CASSSRTGVVLNTEAFF. DNA of the CDR3: TGTGCCAGTAGTAGTCGGACAGGGGTGGTCCTGAACACTGAAGCTTTCTTT.

On this clonotype: A much larger clone differs from this one at a single base, so this may be a read error. The V and J genes are TRBV12-3 or TRBV12-4 and TRBJ2-6; D is perhaps TRBD2 (5 bases). The CDR3 covers 16 residues. Trimming cost V 0 bases and J 4 bases, with 10 bases left between them. The chain's CDR3 is CASSLAREPGANVLTF. In DNA form, the CDR3 reads TGTGCCAGCAGTTTAGCACGGGAACCCGGGGCCAACGTCCTGACTTTC.